The rows below give T cell receptor beta chains drawn from one sample of a study of blood T cell repertoires in COVID-19. TCRdb's copy holds only in-frame clones and misses some; the assay was immunoSEQ multiplex PCR. Of approximately 190,000 clones listed, roughly 85% are singletons. The sample taken for sequencing was peripheral blood. The origin of the receptors is a woman aged 30 to 39 with acute or convalescent COVID-19. The CDR3 runs from the conserved cysteine through the conserved F or W. Each record gives: D gene, clone size, J gene, V gene, CDR3 DNA, CDR3 protein. D genes are given only for firm matches. Expanded clones get a size class; other rows say once, few or many, or leave the size out.

NA,NA,TRBJ1-6,TRBV9,TGTGCCAGCAGCGTAGTTCCGGACAGCGAATCACCCCTCCACTTT,CASSVVPDSESPLHF
NA,NA,TRBJ1-3,TRBV19,TGTGCCAGTAGTATAGTATACGAAGAGGGGGAAAACACCATATATTTT,CASSIVYEEGENTIYF
TRBD1,NA,TRBJ1-4,TRBV7-2,TGTGCCAGCAGCTTAGAAGTTCAGGGGGCTGGTGAAAAACTGTTTTTT,CASSLEVQGAGEKLFF
TRBD1,few,TRBJ1-5,TRBV5-1,TGCGCCAGCAGCTTTTTAGGGGGCGAGAGTCAGCCCCAGCATTTT,CASSFLGGESQPQHF
TRBD2,NA,TRBJ2-1,TRBV19,TGTGCCAGTAGTATAGATGGCGGGAGCTCCTACAATGAGCAGTTCTTC,CASSIDGGSSYNEQFF
TRBD2,few,TRBJ2-1,TRBV5-1,TGCGCCAGCGCCGTTTCGGGCGGGGGACACAATGAGCAGTTCTTC,CASAVSGGGHNEQFF
NA,NA,TRBJ1-4,TRBV4-1,TGCGCCAGCAGCCCCGCCTGGACAGACCGAAATGAAAAACTGTTTTTT,CASSPAWTDRNEKLFF
TRBD2,NA,TRBJ2-7,TRBV9,TGTGCCAGCAGCGTAGATGGGCTAGCGGGCTACGAGCAGTACTTC,CASSVDGLAGYEQYF
TRBD1,NA,TRBJ1-1,TRBV6-5,TGTGCCAGCAGACAGGGGATGGGAAACACTGAAGCTTTCTTT,CASRQGMGNTEAFF
TRBD1,NA,TRBJ2-7,TRBV5-1,TGCGCCAGCAGCCTCACGGGACAGGGGGTCGAGCAGTACTTC,CASSLTGQGVEQYF
NA,NA,TRBJ1-2,TRBV4-2,TGTGCCAGCAGCCAAGAGGGGCGAGCCGCTAACTATGGCTACACCTTC,CASSQEGRAANYGYTF
NA,NA,TRBJ1-2,TRBV3-1/TRBV3-2,TGTGCCAGCAGCCAAACCGCGAACGGCTACACCTTC,CASSQTANGYTF
NA,NA,TRBJ2-7,TRBV6-2/TRBV6-3,TGTGCCAGCAGTTACGAGGCCACCTACGAGCAGTACTTC,CASSYEATYEQYF
TRBD1,few,TRBJ2-7,TRBV5-4,TGTGCCAGCAGCTCGGACAGGACCTACGAGCAGTACTTC,CASSSDRTYEQYF
NA,NA,TRBJ2-3,TRBV7-9,TGTGCCAGCAGCTTAGATGGCGGGGTTAGCACAGATACGCAGTATTTT,CASSLDGGVSTDTQYF
TRBD2,NA,TRBJ2-1,TRBV4-3,TGCGCCAGCAGCCAAGACCCGGGACTAGCTCGTGAGCAGTTCTTC,CASSQDPGLAREQFF
NA,few,TRBJ1-1,TRBV3-1/TRBV3-2,TGTGCCAGCAGCCAAGATGGCGGGTTTCGGAACACTGAAGCTTTCTTT,CASSQDGGFRNTEAFF
NA,NA,TRBJ1-2,TRBV6-2/TRBV6-3,TGTGCCAGCAGTTCAGGACGGGGATACTCAGCTAACTATGGCTACACCTTC,CASSSGRGYSANYGYTF
NA,NA,TRBJ2-7,TRBV5-4,TGTGCCAGCAGCTTGGGAACAGGTGCGTCTACCTACGAGCAGTACTTC,CASSLGTGASTYEQYF
NA,NA,TRBJ1-2,TRBV28,TGTGCCAGCAGTTTACAGGGCCATAGCTACACCTTC,CASSLQGHSYTF
TRBD1,NA,TRBJ2-7,TRBV9,TGTGCCAGCAGCGTACGGACAGGATCCTACGAGCAGTACTTC,CASSVRTGSYEQYF
NA,NA,TRBJ2-7,TRBV28,TGTGCCAGCAGTTTCATCCGGGAGGAGCAGTACTTC,CASSFIREEQYF
TRBD1,NA,TRBJ2-1,TRBV28,TGTGCCAGCAGTTCGACGACAGGGGGCAATGAGCAGTTCTTC,CASSSTTGGNEQFF